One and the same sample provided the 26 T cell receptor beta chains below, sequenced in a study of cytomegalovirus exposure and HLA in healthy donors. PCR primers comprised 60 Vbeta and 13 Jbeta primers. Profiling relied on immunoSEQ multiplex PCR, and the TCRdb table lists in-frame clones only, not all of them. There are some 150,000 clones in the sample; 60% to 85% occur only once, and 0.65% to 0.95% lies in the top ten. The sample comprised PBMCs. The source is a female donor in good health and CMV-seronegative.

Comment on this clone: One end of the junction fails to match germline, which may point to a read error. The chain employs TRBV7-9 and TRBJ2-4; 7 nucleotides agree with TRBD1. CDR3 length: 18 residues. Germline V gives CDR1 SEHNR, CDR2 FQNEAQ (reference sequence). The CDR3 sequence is CASSIAATGARAKNSQYF. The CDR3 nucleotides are TGTGCCAGCAGCATCGCCGCCACAGGGGCGAGGGCCAAAAACAGTCAGTACTTC.

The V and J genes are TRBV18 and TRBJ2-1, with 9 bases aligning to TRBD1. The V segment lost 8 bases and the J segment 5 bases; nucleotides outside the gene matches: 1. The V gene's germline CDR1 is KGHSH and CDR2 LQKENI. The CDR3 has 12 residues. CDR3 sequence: CASGTGNNEQFF. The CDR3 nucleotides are TGTGCCAGCGGGACAGGGAACAATGAGCAGTTCTTC.

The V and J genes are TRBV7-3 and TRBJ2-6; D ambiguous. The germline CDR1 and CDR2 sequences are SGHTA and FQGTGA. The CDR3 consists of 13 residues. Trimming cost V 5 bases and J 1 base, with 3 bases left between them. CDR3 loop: CASSPSGANVLTF. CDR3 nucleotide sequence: TGTGCCAGCAGCCCTTCTGGGGCCAACGTCCTGACTTTC.

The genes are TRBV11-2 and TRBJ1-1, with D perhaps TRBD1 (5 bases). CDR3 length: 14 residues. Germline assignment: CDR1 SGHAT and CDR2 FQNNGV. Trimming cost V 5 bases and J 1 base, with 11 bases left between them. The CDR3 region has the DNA TGTGCCAGCAGCCGGTCCGGGGGGAACACTGAAGCTTTCTTT. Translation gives CASSRSGGNTEAFF.

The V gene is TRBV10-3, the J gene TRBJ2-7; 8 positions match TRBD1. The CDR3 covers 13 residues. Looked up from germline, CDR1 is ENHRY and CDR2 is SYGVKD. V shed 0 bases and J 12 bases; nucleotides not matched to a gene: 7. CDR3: CAISESTQGAGYF. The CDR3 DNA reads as TGTGCCATCAGTGAGTCGACTCAGGGGGCGGGGTACTTC.

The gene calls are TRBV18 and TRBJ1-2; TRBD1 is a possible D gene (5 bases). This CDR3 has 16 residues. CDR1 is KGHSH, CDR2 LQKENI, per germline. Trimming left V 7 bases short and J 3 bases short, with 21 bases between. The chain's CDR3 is CASYETAGKQDYGYTF. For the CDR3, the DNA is TGTGCCAGCTACGAGACGGCAGGGAAGCAGGACTATGGCTACACCTTC.

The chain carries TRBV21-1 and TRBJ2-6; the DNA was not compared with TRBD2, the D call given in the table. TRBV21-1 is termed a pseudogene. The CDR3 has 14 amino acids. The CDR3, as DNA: TGTGCCAGCACCCTCCCTGGGTCGGGTGATGTCCTGACTTTC. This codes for CASTLPGSGDVLTF.

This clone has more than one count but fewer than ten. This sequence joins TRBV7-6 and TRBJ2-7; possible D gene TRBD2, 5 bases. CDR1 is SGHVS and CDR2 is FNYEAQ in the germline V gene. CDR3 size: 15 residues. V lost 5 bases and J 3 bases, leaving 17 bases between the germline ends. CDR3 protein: CASSLEENPYYEQYF. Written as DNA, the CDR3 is TGTGCCAGCAGCCTGGAGGAAAACCCTTACTACGAGCAGTACTTC.

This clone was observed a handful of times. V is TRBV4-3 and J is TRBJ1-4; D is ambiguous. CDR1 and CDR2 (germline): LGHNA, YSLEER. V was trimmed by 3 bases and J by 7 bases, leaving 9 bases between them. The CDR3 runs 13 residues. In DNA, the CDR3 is TGCGCCAGCAGCCAGCGTCAGGCTGAAAAACTGTTTTTT. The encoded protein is CASSQRQAEKLFF.

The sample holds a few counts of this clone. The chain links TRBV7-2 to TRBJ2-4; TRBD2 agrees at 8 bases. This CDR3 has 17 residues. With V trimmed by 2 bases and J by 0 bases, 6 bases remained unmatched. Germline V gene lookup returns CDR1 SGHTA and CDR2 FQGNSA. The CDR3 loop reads CASSLMGLELAKNIQYF. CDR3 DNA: TGTGCCAGCAGCTTAATGGGACTAGAACTAGCCAAAAACATTCAGTACTTC.

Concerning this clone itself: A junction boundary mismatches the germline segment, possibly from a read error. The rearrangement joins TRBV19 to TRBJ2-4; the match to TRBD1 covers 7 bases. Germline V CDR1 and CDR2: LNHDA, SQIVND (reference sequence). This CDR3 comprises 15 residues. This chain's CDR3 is CASSKGEGARNSQYF. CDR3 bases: TGTGCCAGTAGTAAGGGTGAGGGGGCTCGGAACAGTCAGTACTTC.

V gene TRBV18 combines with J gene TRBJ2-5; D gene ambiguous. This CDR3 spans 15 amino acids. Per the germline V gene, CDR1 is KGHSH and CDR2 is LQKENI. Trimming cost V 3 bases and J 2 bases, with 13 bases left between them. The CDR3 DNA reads TGTGCCAGCTCACCTCCGAGCAACGCACAAGAGACCCAGTACTTC. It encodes CASSPPSNAQETQYF.

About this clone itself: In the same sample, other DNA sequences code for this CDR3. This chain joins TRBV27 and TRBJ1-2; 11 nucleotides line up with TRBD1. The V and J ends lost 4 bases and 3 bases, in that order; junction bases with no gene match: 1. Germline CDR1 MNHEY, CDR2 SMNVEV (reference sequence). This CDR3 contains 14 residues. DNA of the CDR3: TGTGCCAGCAGTTGGACAGGGGGCGACTATGGCTACACCTTC. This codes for CASSWTGGDYGYTF.

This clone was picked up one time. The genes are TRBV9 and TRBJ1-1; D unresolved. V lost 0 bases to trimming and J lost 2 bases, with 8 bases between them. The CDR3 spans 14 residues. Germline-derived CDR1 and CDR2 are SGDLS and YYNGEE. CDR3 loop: CASSVGQINTEAFF. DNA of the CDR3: TGTGCCAGCAGCGTAGGGCAGATAAACACTGAAGCTTTCTTT.

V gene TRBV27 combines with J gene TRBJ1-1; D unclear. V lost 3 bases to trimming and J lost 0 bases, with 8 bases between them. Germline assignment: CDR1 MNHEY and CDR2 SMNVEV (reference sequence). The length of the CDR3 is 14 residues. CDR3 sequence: CASSFATLNTEAFF. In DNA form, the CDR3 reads TGTGCCAGCAGTTTCGCGACATTGAACACTGAAGCTTTCTTT.

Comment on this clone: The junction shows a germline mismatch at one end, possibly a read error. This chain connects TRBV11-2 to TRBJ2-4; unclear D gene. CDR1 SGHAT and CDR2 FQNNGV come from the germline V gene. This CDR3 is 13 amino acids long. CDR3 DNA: TGTGCCAGCAGCCGCCCCCGTGAAAACAGTCAGTACTTC. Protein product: CASSRPRENSQYF.

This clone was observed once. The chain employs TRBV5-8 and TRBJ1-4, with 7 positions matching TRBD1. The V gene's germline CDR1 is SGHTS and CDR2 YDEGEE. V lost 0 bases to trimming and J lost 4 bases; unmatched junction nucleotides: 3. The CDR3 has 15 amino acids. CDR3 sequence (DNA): TGTGCCAGCAGCTTGGGACAGGGAGATAATGAAAAACTGTTTTTT. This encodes CASSLGQGDNEKLFF. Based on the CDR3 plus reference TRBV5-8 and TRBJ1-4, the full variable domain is EAGVTQSPTHLIKTRGQQATLRCSPISGHTSVYWYQQALGLGLQFLLWYDEGEERNRGNFPPRFSGRQFPNYSSELNVNALELEDSALYLCASSLGQGDNEKLFFGSGTQLSVL.

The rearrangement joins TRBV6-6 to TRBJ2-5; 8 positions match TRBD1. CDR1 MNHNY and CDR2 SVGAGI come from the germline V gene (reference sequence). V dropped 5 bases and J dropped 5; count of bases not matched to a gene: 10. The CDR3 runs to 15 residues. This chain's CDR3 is CASSPQGATSETQYF. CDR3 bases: TGTGCCAGCAGTCCCCAGGGGGCTACCTCGGAGACCCAGTACTTC.

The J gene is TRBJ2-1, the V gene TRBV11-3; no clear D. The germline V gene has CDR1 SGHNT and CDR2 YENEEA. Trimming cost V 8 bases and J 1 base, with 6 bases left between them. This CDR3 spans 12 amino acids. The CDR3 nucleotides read TGTGCCAGCTCCCAGTCCTACAATGAGCAGTTCTTC. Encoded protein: CASSQSYNEQFF. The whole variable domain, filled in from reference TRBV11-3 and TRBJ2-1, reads EAGVVQSPRYKIIEKKQPVAFWCNPISGHNTLYWYLQNLGQGPELLIRYENEEAVDDSQLPKDRFSAERLKGVDSTLKIQPAELGDSAVYLCASSQSYNEQFFGPGTRLTVL.

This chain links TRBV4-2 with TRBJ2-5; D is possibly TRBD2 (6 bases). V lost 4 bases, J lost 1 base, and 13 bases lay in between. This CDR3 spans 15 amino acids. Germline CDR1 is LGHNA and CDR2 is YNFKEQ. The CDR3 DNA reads TGTGCCAGCAGCCCTCGGGACTTTGGCCAAGAGACCCAGTACTTC. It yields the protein CASSPRDFGQETQYF.

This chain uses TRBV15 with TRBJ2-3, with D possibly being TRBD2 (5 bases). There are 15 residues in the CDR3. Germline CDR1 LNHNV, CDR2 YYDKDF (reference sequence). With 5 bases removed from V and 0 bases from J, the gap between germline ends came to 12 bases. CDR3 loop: CATSLRTGSTDTQYF. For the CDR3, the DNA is TGTGCCACCAGCTTACGGACTGGTAGCACAGATACGCAGTATTTT.

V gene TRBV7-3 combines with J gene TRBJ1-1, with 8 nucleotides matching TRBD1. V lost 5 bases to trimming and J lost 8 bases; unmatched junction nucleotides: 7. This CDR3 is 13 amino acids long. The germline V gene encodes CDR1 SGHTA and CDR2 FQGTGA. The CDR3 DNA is TGTGCCAGCAGCCCCCAGGGGGCCCAAGAAGCTTTCTTT. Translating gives CASSPQGAQEAFF.

CDR3 sequence (DNA): TGTGCCAGCAGGACCACAGGGGCTCGCACTGAAGCTTTCTTT. This gives the protein CASRTTGARTEAFF. V and J are TRBV6-5 and TRBJ1-1, with 7 bases matching TRBD1. CDR1 is MNHEY, CDR2 SVGAGI, per germline. J gave up 4 bases and V 6 bases, and 8 bases lay outside the gene matches. The CDR3 contains 14 residues.

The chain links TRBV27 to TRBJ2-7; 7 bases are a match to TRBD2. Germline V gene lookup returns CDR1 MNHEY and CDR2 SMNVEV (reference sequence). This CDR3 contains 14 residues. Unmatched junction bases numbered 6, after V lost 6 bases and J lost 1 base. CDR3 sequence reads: CASRLAFPSYEQYF. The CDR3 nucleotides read TGTGCCAGCAGACTAGCGTTTCCTTCCTACGAGCAGTACTTC.

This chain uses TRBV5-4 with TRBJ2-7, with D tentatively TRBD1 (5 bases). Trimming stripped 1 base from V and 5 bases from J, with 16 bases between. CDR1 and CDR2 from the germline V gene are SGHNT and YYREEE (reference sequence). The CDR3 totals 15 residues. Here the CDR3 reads CASSLTPGQGHEQYF. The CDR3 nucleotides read TGTGCCAGCAGCTTGACTCCAGGGCAGGGCCACGAGCAGTACTTC.

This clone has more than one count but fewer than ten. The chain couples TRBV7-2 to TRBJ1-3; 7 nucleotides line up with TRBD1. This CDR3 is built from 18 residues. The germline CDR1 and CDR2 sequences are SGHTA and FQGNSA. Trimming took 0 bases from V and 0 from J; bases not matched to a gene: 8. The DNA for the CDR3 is TGTGCCAGCAGCTTAGCGGGACAGACCAAGTTCTCTGGAAACACCATATATTTT. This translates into CASSLAGQTKFSGNTIYF.